This T cell receptor beta chain is drawn from a study of T cells after yellow fever vaccination. Overall study findings and caveats: Contaminating bulk clonotypes could be abundant in FACS-sorted repertoires. Primary-vaccination clones mostly resurfaced post-booster (96% CD4, roughly 90% CD8).

TCRdb reprocessed the 5' RACE reads via MiXCR and lists one record per CDR3 protein. In the table there are 500,000 to 550,000 distinct CDR3 sequences, 20% to 25% of which are singletons. Notes on this clonotype: Its antigen is unidentified.

The CDR3 extends over 15 amino acids. With 2 bases clipped from V and 7 bases from J, the junction kept 5 bases outside the gene matches. Germline CDR1 reads SGHNT; CDR2 reads YYREEE (reference sequence). This chain links TRBV5-4 with TRBJ1-4; TRBD1 matches at 10 bases. The sample here was PBMCs, taken roughly 20 days after the first yellow fever vaccination. The TCR comes from a young man who received the YFV17D yellow fever vaccine. The CDR3 spells CASSFDRGRIEKLFF. The DNA for the CDR3 is TGTGCCAGCAGCTTCGACAGGGGGCGAATTGAAAAACTGTTTTTT.